The sample holds a few counts of the clone carrying this T cell receptor beta chain. This entry comes from a study of patients and donors after allogeneic stem cell transplantation. V gave up 2 bases and J gave up 3 bases, with 7 bases separating them. The CDR3 is 13 residues long. Per germline, CDR1 SEHNR and CDR2 FQNEAQ (reference sequence). TCRdb reprocessed the RT-PCR reads via MiXCR and lists one record per CDR3 protein. The table includes around 160,000 distinct CDR3 sequences, roughly 31% detected once. This chain uses TRBV7-9 with TRBJ1-2; D might be TRBD1 (5 bases). The sequence came from a human donor who was either an allogeneic HSCT recipient or a stem cell or donor lymphocyte infusion donor (not recorded which). It is not recorded whose cells these are; they may come from a transplant donor. Material: blood, either unsorted or a sorted T cell fraction (not recorded which). CDR3 residues: CASSLRDHYGYTF. In DNA, the CDR3 is TGTGCCAGCAGCTTAAGGGACCACTATGGCTACACCTTC.